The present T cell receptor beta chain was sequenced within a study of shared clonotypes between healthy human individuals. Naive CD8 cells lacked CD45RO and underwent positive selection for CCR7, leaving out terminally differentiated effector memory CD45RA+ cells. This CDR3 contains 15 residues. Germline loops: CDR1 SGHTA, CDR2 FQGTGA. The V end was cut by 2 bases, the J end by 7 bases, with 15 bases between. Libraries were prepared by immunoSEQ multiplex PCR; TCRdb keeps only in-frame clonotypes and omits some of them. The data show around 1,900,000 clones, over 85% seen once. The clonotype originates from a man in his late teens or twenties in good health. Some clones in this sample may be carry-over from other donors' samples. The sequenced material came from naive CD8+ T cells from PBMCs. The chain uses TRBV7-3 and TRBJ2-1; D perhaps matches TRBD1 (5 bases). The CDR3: CASSLVRQGKNEQFF. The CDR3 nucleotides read TGTGCCAGCAGCTTAGTGCGGCAGGGTAAGAATGAGCAGTTCTTC.